This T cell receptor (beta chain) appears in the sequencing data of a study of OX40 agonist ivuxolimab in advanced cancers. Any history of autoimmune disease or systemic immunosuppression disqualified patients. Assay used: immunoSEQ multiplex PCR; TCRdb lists only in-frame clones, some missing. This table has roughly 59,000 clones, over 75% appearing once. This CDR3 comprises 15 residues. Germline V CDR1 and CDR2: MNHEY, SVGAGI. The germline V and J ends were trimmed by 6 bases and 7 bases, with 19 bases remaining between them. The sample here was CD4+ or CD8+ T cells sorted from blood, taken in a trial of the OX40 agonist ivuxolimab. The rearrangement joins TRBV6-5 to TRBJ1-5; possibly TRBD1 for D (5 bases). This clonotype originated in an adult with an advanced solid tumor such as melanoma, head and neck, liver or kidney cancer. CDR3 residues: CASRQTGGSVQPQHF. In DNA, the CDR3 is TGTGCCAGCAGGCAGACGGGGGGAAGTGTCCAGCCCCAGCATTTT.